Below, 19 T cell receptor beta chains from the same sample are listed, as sequenced in a study of T cell responses to AZD1222 COVID-19 vaccine. Sequencing was performed with immunoSEQ multiplex PCR; in TCRdb, only in-frame clones are kept and a portion is missing. The sample contains some 130,000 clones, about 90% of which appear only once. The material sequenced was peripheral blood, taken on day 0 of AZD1222 vaccination. The source of these receptors is an adult in good health.

The chain couples TRBV5-1 to TRBJ2-2; unclear D gene. Germline loops: CDR1 SGHRS, CDR2 YFSETQ. Between the trimmed V and J ends, which lost 7 bases and 6 bases, there was a span of 19 bases. The CDR3 extends over 15 amino acids. CDR3 sequence: CASRHFPDDAGELFF. CDR3 sequence (DNA): TGCGCCAGCCGCCACTTTCCCGATGACGCCGGGGAGCTGTTTTTT.

The gene calls are TRBV12-3 or TRBV12-4 and TRBJ1-1, with TRBD1 matching 10 bases. This CDR3 is built from 13 residues. V dropped 5 bases and J dropped 9; count of bases not matched to a gene: 6. The CDR3: CASSHPGQGKAFF. The CDR3 bases are TGTGCCAGCAGTCACCCGGGACAGGGGAAAGCTTTCTTT.

The chain uses TRBV7-8 and TRBJ2-1; D not certain. From germline, CDR1 is SGHVS and CDR2 FQNEAQ. The CDR3 loop spans 16 amino acids. V lost 1 base to trimming and J lost 1 base, with 11 bases between them. The CDR3 DNA follows: TGTGCCAGCAGCTTAGGTACACTGAGATCCTACAATGAGCAGTTCTTC. Protein sequence: CASSLGTLRSYNEQFF.

This clone has just a few counts. The rearrangement uses TRBV2 and TRBJ2-2, with D possibly TRBD1 on 6 matching bases. CDR3 length equals 13 residues. Trimming shortened V by 7 bases and J by 7 bases, and 13 bases separated the two germline ends. Germline lookup yields CDR1 SNHLY and CDR2 FYNNEI. The CDR3 nucleotides are TGTGCCAGCATGCCCCGACAGGTCGGGGAGCTGTTTTTT. It encodes CASMPRQVGELFF.

The chain links TRBV5-6 to TRBJ2-2; 8 bases map to TRBD2. Germline-derived CDR1 and CDR2 are SGHDT and YYEEEE. The CDR3 is 19 residues long. After removal of 4 bases from V and 4 bases from J, the junction contained 18 bases not matched to a gene. The CDR3 region is CASSPSWSGTSVRTGELFF. The CDR3 coding sequence is TGTGCCAGCAGCCCATCATGGAGTGGGACTAGTGTACGCACCGGGGAGCTGTTTTTT. The full variable domain, in which reference TRBV5-6 and TRBJ2-2 provide the parts outside the CDR3, is DAGVTQSPTHLIKTRGQQVTLRCSPKSGHDTVSWYQQALGQGPQFIFQYYEEEERQRGNFPDRFSGHQFPNYSSELNVNALLLGDSALYLCASSPSWSGTSVRTGELFFGEGSRLTVL.

The rearrangement links TRBV3-1 (or the pseudogene TRBV3-2) to TRBJ1-1, with TRBD1 as a possible D gene (6 bases). The V and J ends lost 4 bases and 5 bases respectively, with 29 bases between them. Germline CDR1 is LGHDT and CDR2 is YNNKEL (reference sequence). The CDR3 is made up of 19 amino acids. The CDR3 sequence is CASSLHIGGTAGGETEAFF. The CDR3 nucleotides read TGTGCCAGCAGCCTACATATTGGCGGGACGGCTGGGGGCGAGACTGAAGCTTTCTTT.

The chain is built from TRBV27 and TRBJ1-2; the D gene is possibly TRBD1 (6 bases). V lost 2 bases to trimming and J lost 5 bases, with 18 bases between them. The CDR3 is 16 amino acids. The germline gives CDR1 MNHEY, CDR2 SMNVEV (reference sequence). CDR3: CASSLAGAAPKYGYTF. The CDR3 bases are TGTGCCAGCAGTTTAGCAGGGGCCGCCCCGAAGTATGGCTACACCTTC.

The CDR3 DNA follows: TGCAGCGTTGTGGGACTAGCATCCGATGAGCAGTTCTTC. Encoded protein: CSVVGLASDEQFF. The V gene is TRBV29-1, the J gene TRBJ2-1, with 9 bases that match TRBD2. Germline V gene lookup returns CDR1 SQVTM and CDR2 ANQGSEA. The CDR3 has 13 amino acids. V lost 4 bases and J lost 8; bases outside the gene matches: 6.

The genes are TRBV4-3 and TRBJ2-2; tentative D call: TRBD1 (6 bases). There are 16 residues in the CDR3. V shed 0 bases and J shed 3 bases, with 11 bases lying between them. Per the germline V gene, CDR1 is LGHNA and CDR2 is YSLEER. The CDR3 nucleotides are TGCGCCAGCAGCCAAGAAACAGGGTCGTACACCGGGGAGCTGTTTTTT. Its translation: CASSQETGSYTGELFF.

This clone was recorded a few times. CDR3 coding DNA: TGCGCCAGCAGCCGAACCTCTGAGGGAGGGGAAGTCCACGAGCAGTACTTC. Amino acids: CASSRTSEGGEVHEQYF. J is TRBJ2-7 and V is TRBV4-3; 7 bases align to TRBD2. The length of the CDR3 is 17 residues. CDR1 is LGHNA, CDR2 YSLEER, per germline. The ends lost 4 bases at V and 5 bases at J; junction bases unmatched: 17.

This chain links TRBV4-3 with TRBJ2-1; tentative D call: TRBD2 (6 bases). The CDR3 loop spans 14 amino acids. V dropped 1 base and J dropped 8 bases, with 12 bases sitting between them. From germline, CDR1 is LGHNA and CDR2 YSLEER. The CDR3 reads CASSQGQWGDEQFF. The CDR3 coding sequence is TGCGCCAGCAGCCAAGGGCAGTGGGGGGATGAGCAGTTCTTC.

CDR3 region: CASTLDHGKYTGELFF. Here the CDR3 DNA reads TGTGCCAGCACCTTGGATCATGGGAAGTACACCGGGGAGCTGTTTTTT. The chain employs TRBV7-8 and TRBJ2-2; D is unresolved. The CDR3 is made up of 16 amino acids. Trimming took off 7 bases at V and 3 bases at J, with 18 bases between the two ends. Germline values: CDR1 SGHVS, CDR2 FQNEAQ.

The chain recombines TRBV7-6 with TRBJ1-3; TRBD1 matches 9 bases. V lost 1 base to trimming and J lost 4 bases; unmatched junction nucleotides: 5. The germline gives CDR1 SGHVS, CDR2 FNYEAQ. This CDR3 has 16 amino acids. The CDR3 region is CASSLVMGQGGNTIYF. CDR3 nucleotide sequence: TGTGCCAGCAGCTTAGTAATGGGACAGGGAGGAAACACCATATATTTT.

The chain uses TRBV18 and TRBJ1-2, with 8 bases lining up with TRBD1. The CDR3 spans 14 residues. Germline V lookup: CDR1 KGHSH, CDR2 LQKENI. V gave up 3 bases and J gave up 2 bases; unmatched junction bases: 2. CDR3 residues: CASSPDRANYGYTF. The CDR3 DNA sequence: TGTGCCAGCTCACCGGACAGGGCGAACTATGGCTACACCTTC.

The V gene is TRBV6-5, the J gene TRBJ1-1, with D possibly matching TRBD1 (5 bases). Germline CDR1 is MNHEY and CDR2 is SVGAGI. Trimming pared 0 bases from V and 7 bases from J, leaving 9 bases between. The CDR3 totals 13 residues. The CDR3, as DNA: TGTGCCAGCAGTTACTCGGTTGGGGGTGAAGCTTTCTTT. It codes for CASSYSVGGEAFF.

V usage is TRBV24-1 and J usage is TRBJ1-2; D possibly corresponds to TRBD1 (6 bases). This CDR3 contains 16 residues. CDR1 is KGHDR and CDR2 is SFDVKD in the germline V gene. Trimming shortened V by 4 bases and J by 0 bases, and 14 bases separated the two germline ends. This CDR3 is CATSDPFDRTNYGYTF. The CDR3 DNA sequence: TGTGCCACCAGTGACCCCTTCGACAGGACTAACTATGGCTACACCTTC.

This clone was counted a single time. V usage is TRBV5-1 and J usage is TRBJ2-3; D may be TRBD1 or TRBD2 (6 bases each). The germline gives CDR1 SGHRS, CDR2 YFSETQ. There are 14 residues in the CDR3. With 4 bases removed from V and 6 bases from J, the gap between germline ends came to 15 bases. CDR3 bases: TGCGCCAGCAGCCTCCCGGGGGCTCTTGATACGCAGTATTTT. This encodes CASSLPGALDTQYF.

The chain recombines TRBV9 with TRBJ2-6; a possible D gene is TRBD2 (5 bases). This CDR3 contains 17 residues. Germline V CDR1 and CDR2: SGDLS, YYNGEE. Trimming removed 5 bases at V and 2 bases at J, with 17 bases between. CDR3 residues: CASRDSGGPTGANVLTF. CDR3 in DNA: TGTGCCAGCAGGGACTCAGGAGGCCCCACTGGGGCCAACGTCCTGACTTTC. Filled out from reference TRBV9 and TRBJ2-6, the complete variable domain reads DSGVTQTPKHLITATGQRVTLRCSPRSGDLSVYWYQQSLDQGLQFLIQYYNGEERAKGNILERFSAQQFPDLHSELNLSSLELGDSALYFCASRDSGGPTGANVLTFGAGSRLTVL.

The chain links TRBV28 to TRBJ1-1; 7 bases align to TRBD1. This CDR3 spans 13 amino acids. Germline CDR1 MDHEN, CDR2 SYDVKM. With 4 bases clipped from V and 8 bases from J, the junction kept 7 bases outside the gene matches. CDR3 coding DNA: TGTGCCAGCAGTTCCCCTTGGGACAGAGAAGCTTTCTTT. It codes for CASSSPWDREAFF.